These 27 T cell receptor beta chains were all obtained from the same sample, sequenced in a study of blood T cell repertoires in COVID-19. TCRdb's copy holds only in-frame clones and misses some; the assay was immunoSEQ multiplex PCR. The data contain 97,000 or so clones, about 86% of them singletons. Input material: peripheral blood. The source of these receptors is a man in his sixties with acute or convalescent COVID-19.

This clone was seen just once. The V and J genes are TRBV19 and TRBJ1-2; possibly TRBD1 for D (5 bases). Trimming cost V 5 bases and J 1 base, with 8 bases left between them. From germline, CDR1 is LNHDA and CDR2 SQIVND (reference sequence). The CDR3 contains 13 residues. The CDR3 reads CASSPGVNYGYTF. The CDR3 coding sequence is TGTGCCAGTAGTCCGGGGGTTAACTATGGCTACACCTTC.

CDR3 region: CASSISGGAMIKQFF. The CDR3 DNA sequence: TGTGCCAGCAGTATTAGCGGGGGGGCCATGATCAAGCAGTTCTTC. The chain employs TRBV2 and TRBJ2-1, with 11 nucleotides matching TRBD2. The germline V gene encodes CDR1 SNHLY and CDR2 FYNNEI. The J segment lost 11 bases and the V segment lost 5 bases, leaving 11 bases of the junction unmatched. This CDR3 has 15 residues.

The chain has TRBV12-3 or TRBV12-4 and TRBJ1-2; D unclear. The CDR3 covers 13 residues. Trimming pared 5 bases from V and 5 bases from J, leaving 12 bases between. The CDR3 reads CASSLTGPYGYTF. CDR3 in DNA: TGTGCCAGCAGTCTCACGGGTCCTTATGGCTACACCTTC.

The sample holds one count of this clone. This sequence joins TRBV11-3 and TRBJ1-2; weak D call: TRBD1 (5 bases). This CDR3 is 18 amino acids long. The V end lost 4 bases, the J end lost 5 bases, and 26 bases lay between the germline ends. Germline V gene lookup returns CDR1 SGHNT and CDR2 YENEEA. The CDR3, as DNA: TGTGCCAGCAGCTCTCCCCCGGGGGAATGGGTTGTTTCTTATGGCTACACCTTC. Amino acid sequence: CASSSPPGEWVVSYGYTF.

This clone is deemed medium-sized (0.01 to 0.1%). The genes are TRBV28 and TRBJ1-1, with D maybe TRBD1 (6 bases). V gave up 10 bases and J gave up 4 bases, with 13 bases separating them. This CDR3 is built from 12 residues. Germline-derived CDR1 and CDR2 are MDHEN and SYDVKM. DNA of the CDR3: TGTGCCATTCATACAGGGAGCACTGAAGCTTTCTTT. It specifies CAIHTGSTEAFF.

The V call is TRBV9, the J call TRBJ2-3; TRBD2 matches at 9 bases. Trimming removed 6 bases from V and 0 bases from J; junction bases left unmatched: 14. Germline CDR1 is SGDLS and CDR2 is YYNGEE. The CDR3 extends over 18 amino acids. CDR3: CASNSRRAGGPSTDTQYF. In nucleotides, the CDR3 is TGTGCCAGCAACTCCCGGAGGGCGGGAGGGCCTAGCACAGATACGCAGTATTTT. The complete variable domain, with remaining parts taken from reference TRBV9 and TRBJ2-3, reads DSGVTQTPKHLITATGQRVTLRCSPRSGDLSVYWYQQSLDQGLQFLIQYYNGEERAKGNILERFSAQQFPDLHSELNLSSLELGDSALYFCASNSRRAGGPSTDTQYFGPGTRLTVL.

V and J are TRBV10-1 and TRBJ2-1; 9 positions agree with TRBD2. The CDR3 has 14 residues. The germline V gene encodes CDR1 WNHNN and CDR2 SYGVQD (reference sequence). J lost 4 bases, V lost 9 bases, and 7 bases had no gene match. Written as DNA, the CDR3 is TGCGCCAGAAGACAGCGGGGGGCTTACAATGAGCAGTTCTTC. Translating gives CARRQRGAYNEQFF.

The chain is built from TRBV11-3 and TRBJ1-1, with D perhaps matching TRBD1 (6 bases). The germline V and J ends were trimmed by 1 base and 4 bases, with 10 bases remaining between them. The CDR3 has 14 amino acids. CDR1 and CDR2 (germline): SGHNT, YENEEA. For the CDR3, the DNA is TGTGCCAGCAGCTTAGGGGGCAGGGGCACTGAAGCTTTCTTT. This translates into CASSLGGRGTEAFF. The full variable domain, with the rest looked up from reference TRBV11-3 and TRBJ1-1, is EAGVVQSPRYKIIEKKQPVAFWCNPISGHNTLYWYLQNLGQGPELLIRYENEEAVDDSQLPKDRFSAERLKGVDSTLKIQPAELGDSAVYLCASSLGGRGTEAFFGQGTRLTVV.

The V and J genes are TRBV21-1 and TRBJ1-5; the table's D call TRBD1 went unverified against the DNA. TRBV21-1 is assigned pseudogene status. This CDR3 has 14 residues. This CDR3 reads CASSPDSSNQPQHF. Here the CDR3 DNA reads TGTGCCAGCAGCCCCGACAGTAGCAATCAGCCCCAGCATTTT.

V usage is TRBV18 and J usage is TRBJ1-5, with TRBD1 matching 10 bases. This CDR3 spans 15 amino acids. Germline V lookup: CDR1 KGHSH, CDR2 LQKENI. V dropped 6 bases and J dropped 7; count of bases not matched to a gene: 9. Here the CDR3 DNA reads TGTGCCAGCTCTCTTAGGACAGGGGGGGAACAGCCCCAGCATTTT. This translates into CASSLRTGGEQPQHF.

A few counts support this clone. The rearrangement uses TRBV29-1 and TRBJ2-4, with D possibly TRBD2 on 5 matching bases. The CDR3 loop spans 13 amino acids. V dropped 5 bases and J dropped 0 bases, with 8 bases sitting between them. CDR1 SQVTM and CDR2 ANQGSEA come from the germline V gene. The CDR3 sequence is CSVFEGAKNIQYF. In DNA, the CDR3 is TGCAGCGTTTTTGAGGGAGCCAAAAACATTCAGTACTTC.

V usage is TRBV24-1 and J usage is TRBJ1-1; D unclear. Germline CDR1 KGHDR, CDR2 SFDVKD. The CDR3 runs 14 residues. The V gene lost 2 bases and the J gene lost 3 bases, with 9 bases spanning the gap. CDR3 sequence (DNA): TGTGCCACCAGTGATTCCCTCGAGGACACTGAAGCTTTCTTT. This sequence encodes CATSDSLEDTEAFF.

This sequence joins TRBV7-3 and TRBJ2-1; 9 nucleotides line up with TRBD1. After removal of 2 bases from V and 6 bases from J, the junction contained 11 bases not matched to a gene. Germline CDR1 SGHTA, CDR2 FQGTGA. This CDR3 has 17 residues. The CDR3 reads CASSLGAGQGVFNEQFF. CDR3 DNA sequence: TGTGCCAGCAGCTTAGGGGCGGGACAGGGAGTATTCAATGAGCAGTTCTTC.

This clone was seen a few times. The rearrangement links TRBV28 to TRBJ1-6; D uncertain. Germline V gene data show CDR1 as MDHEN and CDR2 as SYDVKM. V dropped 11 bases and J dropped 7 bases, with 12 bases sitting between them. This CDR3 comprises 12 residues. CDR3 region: CASRGTNSPLHF. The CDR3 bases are TGTGCCTCCCGCGGTACGAATTCACCCCTCCACTTT. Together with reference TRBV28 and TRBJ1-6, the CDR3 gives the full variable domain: DVKVTQSSRYLVKRTGEKVFLECVQDMDHENMFWYRQDPGLGLRLIYFSYDVKMKEKGDIPEGYSVSREKKERFSLILESASTNQTSMYLCASRGTNSPLHFGNGTRLTVT.

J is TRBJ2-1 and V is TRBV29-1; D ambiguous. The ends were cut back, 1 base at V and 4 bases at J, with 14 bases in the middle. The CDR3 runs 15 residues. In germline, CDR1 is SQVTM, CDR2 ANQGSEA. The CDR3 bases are TGCAGCGTTGAAGGCAGGATAGATGCATACAATGAGCAGTTCTTC. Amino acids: CSVEGRIDAYNEQFF.

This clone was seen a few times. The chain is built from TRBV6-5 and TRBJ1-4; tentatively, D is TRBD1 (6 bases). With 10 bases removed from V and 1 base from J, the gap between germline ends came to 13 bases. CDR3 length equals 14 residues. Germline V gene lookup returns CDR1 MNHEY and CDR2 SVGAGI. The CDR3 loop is CAIPRQVTNEKLFF. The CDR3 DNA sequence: TGTGCCATCCCCAGACAGGTAACTAATGAAAAACTGTTTTTT.

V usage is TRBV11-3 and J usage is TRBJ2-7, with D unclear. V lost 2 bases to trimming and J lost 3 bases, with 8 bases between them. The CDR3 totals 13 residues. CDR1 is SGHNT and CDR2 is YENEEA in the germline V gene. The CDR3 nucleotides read TGTGCCAGCAGCTTAAAACTACTCTACGAGCAGTACTTC. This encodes CASSLKLLYEQYF.

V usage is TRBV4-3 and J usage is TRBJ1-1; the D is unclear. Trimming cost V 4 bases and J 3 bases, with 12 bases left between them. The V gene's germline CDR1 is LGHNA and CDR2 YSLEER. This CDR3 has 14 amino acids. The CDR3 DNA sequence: TGCGCCAGCAGCCCGTTGCAGCTAGACACTGAAGCTTTCTTT. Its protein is CASSPLQLDTEAFF.

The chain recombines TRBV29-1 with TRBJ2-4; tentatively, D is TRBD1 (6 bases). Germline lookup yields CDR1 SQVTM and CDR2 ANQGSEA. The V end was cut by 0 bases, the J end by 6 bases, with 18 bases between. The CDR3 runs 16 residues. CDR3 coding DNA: TGCAGCGTTGAAGATACAGGAAGGGGGTTGGTAAACATTCAGTACTTC. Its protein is CSVEDTGRGLVNIQYF.

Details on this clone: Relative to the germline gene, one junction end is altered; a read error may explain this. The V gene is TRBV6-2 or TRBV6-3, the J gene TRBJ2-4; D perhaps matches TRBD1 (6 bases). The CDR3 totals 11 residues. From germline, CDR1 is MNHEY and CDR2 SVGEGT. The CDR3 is CASSSSNRVAF. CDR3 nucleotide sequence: TGTGCCAGCAGTTCATCGAACAGGGTTGCCTTC.

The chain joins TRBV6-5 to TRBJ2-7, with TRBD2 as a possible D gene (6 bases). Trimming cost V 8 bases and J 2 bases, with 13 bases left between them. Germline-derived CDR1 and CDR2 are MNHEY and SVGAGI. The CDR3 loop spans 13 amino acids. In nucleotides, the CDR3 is TGTGCCAGCGGTCGGGGGACGGCCTACGAGCAGTACGTC. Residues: CASGRGTAYEQYV.

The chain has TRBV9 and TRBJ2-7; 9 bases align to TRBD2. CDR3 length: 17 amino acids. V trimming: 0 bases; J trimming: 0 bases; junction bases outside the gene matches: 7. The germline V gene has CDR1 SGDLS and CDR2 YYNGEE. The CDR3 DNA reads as TGTGCCAGCAGCGTAGCCCCTCTAGCGGGGTCCTCCTACGAGCAGTACTTC. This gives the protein CASSVAPLAGSSYEQYF.

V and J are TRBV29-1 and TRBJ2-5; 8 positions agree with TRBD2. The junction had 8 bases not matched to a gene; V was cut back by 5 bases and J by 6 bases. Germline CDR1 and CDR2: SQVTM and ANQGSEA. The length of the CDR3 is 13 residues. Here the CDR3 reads CSVLIAGMKTQYF. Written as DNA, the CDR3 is TGCAGCGTTTTGATAGCGGGAATGAAGACCCAGTACTTC. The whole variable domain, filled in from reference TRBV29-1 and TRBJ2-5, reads SAVISQKPSRDICQRGTSLTIQCQVDSQVTMMFWYRQQPGQSLTLIATANQGSEATYESGFVIDKFPISRPNLTFSTLTVSNMSPEDSSIYLCSVLIAGMKTQYFGPGTRLLVL.

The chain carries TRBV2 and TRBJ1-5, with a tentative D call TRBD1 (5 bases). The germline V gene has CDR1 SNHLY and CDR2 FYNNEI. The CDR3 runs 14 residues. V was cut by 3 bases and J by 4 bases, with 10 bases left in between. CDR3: CASSEGQSNQPQHF. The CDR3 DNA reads TGTGCCAGCAGTGAGGGGCAGTCTAATCAGCCCCAGCATTTT.

In nucleotides, the CDR3 is TGTGCCAGCAGCTTAGTCGTCGGGACTAGCTTATCCTACGAGCAGTACGTC. Protein product: CASSLVVGTSLSYEQYV. The chain links TRBV7-8 to TRBJ2-7; TRBD2 matches 9 bases. The CDR3 loop spans 17 amino acids. The germline CDR1 and CDR2 sequences are SGHVS and FQNEAQ. Trimming removed 1 base from V and 1 base from J; junction bases left unmatched: 8.

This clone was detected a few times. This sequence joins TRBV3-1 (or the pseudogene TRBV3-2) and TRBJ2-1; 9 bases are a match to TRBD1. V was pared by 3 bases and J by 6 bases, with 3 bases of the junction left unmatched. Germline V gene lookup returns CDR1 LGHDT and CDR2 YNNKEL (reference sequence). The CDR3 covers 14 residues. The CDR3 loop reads CASSQGTGINEQFF. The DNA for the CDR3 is TGTGCCAGCAGCCAGGGGACAGGGATCAATGAGCAGTTCTTC.

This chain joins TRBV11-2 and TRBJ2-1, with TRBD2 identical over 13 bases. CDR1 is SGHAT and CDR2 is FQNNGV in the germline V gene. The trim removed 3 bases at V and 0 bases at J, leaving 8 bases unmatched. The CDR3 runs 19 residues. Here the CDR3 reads CASSFRLAGGRSSYNEQFF. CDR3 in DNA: TGTGCCAGCAGCTTTAGACTAGCGGGGGGTCGAAGCTCCTACAATGAGCAGTTCTTC.